The 21 T cell receptor beta chains listed next were all sequenced from one sample in a study of blood T cell repertoires in COVID-19. Only in-frame clones appear in the TCRdb table, and some are missing; sequencing was by immunoSEQ multiplex PCR. The sample has approximately 150,000 clones, 75% to 85% seen once. Specimen: peripheral blood. The source of these receptors is a man aged 55 to 70 with acute or convalescent COVID-19.

This clone is a singleton in its sample. V usage is TRBV18 and J usage is TRBJ2-5, with D unresolved. Germline V gene data show CDR1 as KGHSH and CDR2 as LQKENI. The CDR3 consists of 14 residues. V lost 3 bases, J lost 1 base, and 9 bases lay in between. The CDR3 DNA reads TGTGCCAGCTCACCCCCACCACTCCAAGAGACCCAGTACTTC. This sequence encodes CASSPPPLQETQYF.

This clone was detected ten times or more. The chain links TRBV19 to TRBJ2-2; maybe TRBD2 (6 bases). V lost 7 bases and J 3 bases, leaving 15 bases between the germline ends. The CDR3 is made up of 15 amino acids. Per the germline V gene, CDR1 is LNHDA and CDR2 is SQIVND (reference sequence). In nucleotides, the CDR3 is TGTGCCAGTATGAGAGGAGCGGGCCACACCGGGGAGCTGTTTTTT. Amino acids: CASMRGAGHTGELFF. Full variable domain (remainder filled in from reference TRBV19 and TRBJ2-2): DGGITQSPKYLFRKEGQNVTLSCEQNLNHDAMYWYRQDPGQGLRLIYYSQIVNDFQKGDIAEGYSVSREKKESFPLTVTSAQKNPTAFYLCASMRGAGHTGELFFGEGSRLTVL.

The CDR3 loop reads CASSQGLGSGIEQYF. The CDR3 DNA reads as TGTGCCAGCAGCCAAGGGCTGGGTTCAGGGATCGAGCAGTACTTC. The chain combines TRBV14 with TRBJ2-7, with a tentative D call TRBD1 (5 bases). Germline loops: CDR1 SGHDN, CDR2 FVKESK. V was clipped by 1 base and J by 6 bases, with 16 bases between them. This CDR3 has 15 amino acids.

The V and J genes are TRBV4-2 and TRBJ2-1; perhaps TRBD2 as D (6 bases). The CDR3 extends over 15 amino acids. Deletions cut 4 bases from V and 5 bases from J, with 15 bases between. Germline-derived CDR1 and CDR2 are LGHNA and YNFKEQ. The CDR3 sequence is CASSPGLLFHNEQFF. CDR3 DNA: TGTGCCAGCAGCCCCGGACTACTTTTTCACAATGAGCAGTTCTTC.

The rearrangement joins TRBV14 to TRBJ2-7; 8 nucleotides line up with TRBD1. CDR1 and CDR2 from the germline V gene are SGHDN and FVKESK. The V segment lost 5 bases and the J segment 12 bases; nucleotides outside the gene matches: 9. The CDR3 is 12 residues long. CDR3 bases: TGTGCCAGCAGCATATACTCAGGGGGCATGTACTTC. Amino acid sequence: CASSIYSGGMYF.

The CDR3 DNA is TGCGCCAGCAGCCAGGCCAGTACAGAGGAGACCCAGTACTTC. Translated, it gives CASSQASTEETQYF. The chain couples TRBV4-1 to TRBJ2-5; D gene uncertain. Trimming removed 3 bases at V and 5 bases at J, with 13 bases between. The CDR3 has 14 residues. Germline loops: CDR1 MGHRA, CDR2 YSYEKL.

The V and J genes are TRBV5-1 and TRBJ2-3; tentative D call: TRBD2 (6 bases). Between the trimmed V and J ends, which lost 6 bases and 3 bases, there was a span of 17 bases. Germline V lookup: CDR1 SGHRS, CDR2 YFSETQ. There are 15 residues in the CDR3. CDR3 sequence: CASTSAGSGTDTQYF. In DNA, the CDR3 is TGCGCCAGCACCTCTGCCGGGAGTGGAACAGATACGCAGTATTTT.

V gene TRBV3-1 (or the pseudogene TRBV3-2) combines with J gene TRBJ1-4; TRBD1 aligns across 7 bases. The CDR3 consists of 14 residues. Per germline, CDR1 LGHDT and CDR2 YNNKEL (reference sequence). The J segment lost 8 bases and the V segment lost 6 bases, leaving 9 bases of the junction unmatched. This CDR3 is CASRMTGLGEKLFF. CDR3 in DNA: TGTGCCAGCAGGATGACAGGGTTAGGGGAAAAACTGTTTTTT.

The chain is built from TRBV9 and TRBJ1-3, with TRBD1 as a possible D gene (6 bases). The CDR3 extends over 17 amino acids. V lost 3 bases, J lost 0 bases, and 16 bases lay in between. The germline gives CDR1 SGDLS, CDR2 YYNGEE. CDR3 region: CASSGETGRNSGNTIYF. Here the CDR3 DNA reads TGTGCCAGCAGCGGGGAAACAGGGAGAAACTCTGGAAACACCATATATTTT.

This chain links TRBV11-1 with TRBJ2-1; D remains unclear. Germline CDR1 and CDR2: SGHAT and FQDESV (reference sequence). The CDR3 covers 13 residues. V was shortened by 1 base and J by 4 bases, with 5 bases between the two germline ends. CDR3 sequence (DNA): TGTGCCAGCAGCTTAGTGGCATACAATGAGCAGTTCTTC. Translated: CASSLVAYNEQFF.

This clone was seen a handful of times. The V gene is TRBV5-1, the J gene TRBJ1-4; D might be TRBD1 (6 bases). The CDR3 runs 15 residues. The germline V and J ends were trimmed by 4 bases and 4 bases, with 14 bases remaining between them. The V gene's germline CDR1 is SGHRS and CDR2 YFSETQ. CDR3: CASSPRTENNEKLFF. For the CDR3, the DNA is TGCGCCAGCAGCCCGAGGACAGAAAATAATGAAAAACTGTTTTTT.

The V call is TRBV24-1, the J call TRBJ2-1; 7 bases map to TRBD2. The V gene's germline CDR1 is KGHDR and CDR2 SFDVKD. The CDR3 totals 14 residues. Germline trimming cut 6 bases from V and 5 bases from J; bases unmatched to any gene: 6. The chain's CDR3 is CATSRPSGNNEQFF. CDR3 coding DNA: TGTGCCACCAGTCGGCCTAGCGGAAACAATGAGCAGTTCTTC.

CDR3 bases: TGTGCCAGCAGTCGAGACCGGACAGGGGGCTCGGGGGAGCTGTTTTTT. The encoded protein is CASSRDRTGGSGELFF. V usage is TRBV6-2 or TRBV6-3 and J usage is TRBJ2-2, with 11 bases fitting TRBD1. Looked up from germline, CDR1 is MNHEY and CDR2 is SVGEGT. The CDR3 is 16 amino acids. The junction had 10 bases not matched to a gene; V was cut back by 5 bases and J by 8 bases.

The chain uses TRBV9 and TRBJ2-3, with 10 bases matching TRBD2. The germline V gene encodes CDR1 SGDLS and CDR2 YYNGEE. The junction had 5 bases not matched to a gene; V was cut back by 3 bases and J by 4 bases. The CDR3 is 15 residues long. The CDR3 DNA reads as TGTGCCAGCAGCGAAGCGGGAGGGCCGGCAGATACGCAGTATTTT. Its protein product is CASSEAGGPADTQYF.

The chain couples TRBV29-1 to TRBJ2-7, with 11 nucleotides matching TRBD1. The length of the CDR3 is 14 residues. Germline loops: CDR1 SQVTM, CDR2 ANQGSEA. Losses at the gene ends were 4 bases for V and 4 bases for J; bases not matched to a gene: 6. CDR3 amino acids: CSVGSGQGAYEQYF. The CDR3 DNA reads as TGCAGCGTTGGGAGTGGACAGGGGGCGTACGAGCAGTACTTC.

This clone was seen more than once but under ten times. This chain joins TRBV3-1 (or the pseudogene TRBV3-2) and TRBJ1-3, with D unclear. V gave up 6 bases and J gave up 3 bases, with 6 bases separating them. Germline V lookup: CDR1 LGHDT, CDR2 YNNKEL (reference sequence). The CDR3 is made up of 12 amino acids. The DNA for the CDR3 is TGTGCCAGCAGTGTCCGTGGAAACACCATATATTTT. Protein: CASSVRGNTIYF.

In its sample, this clone was seen a few times. The J gene is TRBJ2-7, the V gene TRBV6-6; 10 nucleotides agree with TRBD2. CDR1 is MNHNY, CDR2 SVGAGI, per germline (reference sequence). The V and J ends lost 5 bases and 0 bases, in that order; junction bases with no gene match: 13. This CDR3 region has 18 residues. The CDR3 DNA reads as TGTGCCAGCAGTCCACGGACTAGCGGAGGGTTAGGCTCCTACGAGCAGTACTTC. Translation gives CASSPRTSGGLGSYEQYF.

V gene TRBV19 combines with J gene TRBJ1-6; 8 bases are shared with TRBD1. J was trimmed by 5 bases and V by 3 bases; bases with no gene match: 9. Germline V gene sequence: CDR1 LNHDA, CDR2 SQIVND (reference sequence). This CDR3 spans 17 amino acids. CDR3 in DNA: TGTGCCAGTAGTATGTGGGACAGGATAAGCGATAATTCACCCCTCCACTTT. It is translated as CASSMWDRISDNSPLHF.

This clone was detected only a few times. This chain uses TRBV28 with TRBJ2-1; TRBD1 might be the D (5 bases). Germline V gene sequence: CDR1 MDHEN, CDR2 SYDVKM. CDR3 length equals 14 residues. With 2 bases removed from V and 2 bases from J, the gap between germline ends came to 7 bases. CDR3 sequence (DNA): TGTGCCAGCAGTTTACTGGACACCTACAATGAGCAGTTCTTC. Amino acid sequence: CASSLLDTYNEQFF.

This clone showed up just a few times. The chain uses TRBV27 and TRBJ1-2; 10 nucleotides align to TRBD1. CDR3 length: 15 residues. Germline loops: CDR1 MNHEY, CDR2 SMNVEV (reference sequence). V shed 5 bases, J shed 5 bases, and the junction held 8 bases outside the gene matches. CDR3 residues: CASSPRQGAGYGYTF. CDR3 sequence (DNA): TGTGCCAGCAGTCCCAGACAGGGGGCAGGGTATGGCTACACCTTC.

This rearrangement joins TRBV7-9 to TRBJ1-2; unclear D gene. V was trimmed by 2 bases and J by 2 bases, leaving 9 bases between them. CDR1 is SEHNR, CDR2 FQNEAQ, per germline (reference sequence). This CDR3 comprises 14 residues. The CDR3 nucleotides are TGTGCCAGCAGCTTAACCGGGTCCAACTATGGCTACACCTTC. It translates to CASSLTGSNYGYTF.